Shown below are 15 T cell receptor beta chains from a single sample sequenced in a study of T cells in Graves' hyperthyroidism and ophthalmopathy. Researchers took RNA transcripts and amplified the TCR beta CDR3 regions from them. RT-PCR in the first round (using the HTBI primer set) targeted the TCR CDR3. Via MiXCR, TCRdb re-called the multiplex PCR reads, giving one row per CDR3 protein. The data contain about 660,000 distinct CDR3 sequences, over 40% of them seen just once; the ten biggest clones take up less than 9%. Sequencing used peripheral blood or thyroid tissue (not recorded which). These receptor sequences come from an adult man with Graves' disease, either hyperthyroidism or ophthalmopathy (not recorded which).

The chain has TRBV29-1 and TRBJ2-4; perhaps TRBD2 as D (6 bases). This CDR3 has 12 amino acids. Trimming took 1 base from V and 8 from J, leaving 9 bases between them. Per the germline V gene, CDR1 is SQVTM and CDR2 is ANQGSEA. This CDR3 is CSVEAGEDIQYF. The CDR3 DNA reads TGCAGCGTTGAAGCGGGGGAGGACATTCAGTACTTC.

This clonotype was counted many times. The chain has TRBV19 and TRBJ1-1; 9 bases align to TRBD1. With 5 bases clipped from V and 0 bases from J, the junction kept 4 bases outside the gene matches. The CDR3 sequence is 15 residues long. In germline, CDR1 is LNHDA, CDR2 SQIVND (reference sequence). CDR3 protein: CASSADRGMNTEAFF. CDR3 nucleotides: TGTGCCAGTAGTGCGGACAGGGGCATGAACACTGAAGCTTTCTTT.

Only a few counts were recorded for this clonotype. The chain links TRBV7-2 to TRBJ1-2; TRBD1 agrees at 8 bases. V trimming: 6 bases; J trimming: 7 bases; junction bases outside the gene matches: 10. This CDR3 is built from 14 residues. Germline V CDR1 and CDR2: SGHTA, FQGNSA. The CDR3 here is CASSPGTGHLGYTF. The CDR3 DNA reads as TGTGCCAGCAGTCCCGGGACAGGCCATCTTGGCTACACCTTC.

The chain couples TRBV11-2 to TRBJ2-7; perhaps TRBD2 as D (6 bases). The end of the DNA is better explained by TRBJ2-5, so the J call may be wrong. The CDR3 has 14 residues. Looked up from germline, CDR1 is SGHAT and CDR2 is FQNNGV. The CDR3, as DNA: TGTGCCAGCAGCCCTTCGGAGGGGTGGCAGACCCAGTACTTC. It codes for CASSPSEGWQTQYF.

The rearrangement uses TRBV28 and TRBJ2-7; the D gene is possibly TRBD2 (6 bases). This CDR3 contains 11 residues. Trimming cost V 10 bases and J 6 bases, with 13 bases left between them. Germline V CDR1 and CDR2: MDHEN, SYDVKM. The CDR3 DNA is TGTGCCACCTCATTCGGGGGCGAGCAGTACTTC. Protein: CATSFGGEQYF.

The genes are TRBV29-1 and TRBJ2-1, with D perhaps given as TRBD1 or TRBD2 (5 bases each). V was trimmed by 0 bases and J by 10 bases, leaving 10 bases between them. The V gene's germline CDR1 is SQVTM and CDR2 ANQGSEA. The CDR3 is made up of 12 amino acids. CDR3 residues: CSVEDRREEQFF. CDR3 nucleotide sequence: TGCAGCGTTGAAGATCGCAGGGAGGAGCAGTTCTTC.

This clonotype was seen a few times. J is TRBJ2-7 and V is TRBV24-1; D tentatively reads TRBD1 or TRBD2 (5 bases each). The V gene's germline CDR1 is KGHDR and CDR2 SFDVKD. Trimming took 7 bases from V and 1 from J, leaving 13 bases between them. This CDR3 has 14 residues. This chain's CDR3 is CATSSRDRSYEQYF. DNA for the CDR3: TGTGCCACCAGCTCCCGGGACCGATCCTACGAGCAGTACTTC.

Only a few counts were recorded for this clonotype. The chain recombines TRBV24-1 with TRBJ1-5; D is possibly TRBD1 (6 bases). V was cut by 2 bases and J by 6 bases, with 19 bases left in between. Germline V lookup: CDR1 KGHDR, CDR2 SFDVKD. The CDR3 extends over 17 amino acids. Here the CDR3 DNA reads TGTGCCACCAGTGATTCCCTGGGCCCGGGGGCGGGTCAGCCCCAGCATTTT. Translating it yields CATSDSLGPGAGQPQHF.

This clonotype was observed many times. The chain carries TRBV7-9 and TRBJ2-5; a weak D match, TRBD1 (7 bases). V was clipped by 8 bases and J by 1 base, with 11 bases between them. Germline V gives CDR1 SEHNR, CDR2 FQNEAQ (reference sequence). The CDR3 extends over 13 amino acids. CDR3 bases: TGTGCCAGCCGGAGGGGGCTCCAAGAGACCCAGTACTTC. Residues: CASRRGLQETQYF.

Ten or more counts support this clonotype. The chain combines TRBV7-8 with TRBJ1-5; D is undetermined. V lost 5 bases, J lost 6 bases, and 14 bases lay in between. Looked up from germline, CDR1 is SGHVS and CDR2 is FQNEAQ. The CDR3 is made up of 14 amino acids. CDR3 residues: CASSPRSEGQPQHF. CDR3 DNA sequence: TGTGCCAGCAGCCCCCGAAGTGAAGGTCAGCCCCAGCATTTT.

V and J are TRBV10-3 and TRBJ1-1; perhaps TRBD1 as D (5 bases). In germline, CDR1 is ENHRY, CDR2 SYGVKD. V was trimmed by 7 bases and J by 2 bases, leaving 14 bases between them. The CDR3 is 14 amino acids. The CDR3 is CAIKDSGGNTEAFF. The CDR3 DNA is TGTGCCATCAAAGACAGCGGTGGAAACACTGAAGCTTTCTTT.

This clonotype was observed at least ten times. The chain has TRBV7-6 and TRBJ2-2; TRBD1 might be the D (6 bases). From germline, CDR1 is SGHVS and CDR2 FNYEAQ. There are 18 residues in the CDR3. V was trimmed by 4 bases and J by 0 bases, leaving 18 bases between them. Here the CDR3 DNA reads TGTGCCAGCAGCTCCGGGACACCAACGTTCGCGAACACCGGGGAGCTGTTTTTT. It encodes CASSSGTPTFANTGELFF.

Details on this clonotype: The CDR3 carries no conserved terminal phenylalanine or tryptophan, so it likely arises from a read error. This chain joins TRBV25-1 and TRBJ2-7, with 10 bases aligning to TRBD1. CDR3 length: 14 amino acids. V shed 8 bases, J shed 3 bases, and the junction held 7 bases outside the gene matches. Germline loops: CDR1 MGHDK, CDR2 SYGVNS. This chain's CDR3 is CASVGDRGYYEQYS. The CDR3 DNA sequence: TGTGCCAGCGTTGGGGACAGGGGATACTACGAGCAGTACTCC.

This clonotype showed up just a few times. The gene calls are TRBV20-1 and TRBJ1-5; TRBD1 might be the D (6 bases). Germline V lookup: CDR1 DFQATT, CDR2 SNEGSKA (reference sequence). Trimming took 1 base from V and 5 from J, leaving 12 bases between them. This CDR3 region has 14 residues. As DNA, the CDR3 is TGCAGTGCTAGAGGACAGGTGGTAGATCAGCCCCAGCATTTT. It specifies CSARGQVVDQPQHF.

V gene TRBV24-1 combines with J gene TRBJ2-7; 9 bases align to TRBD1. Germline trimming cut 5 bases from V and 2 bases from J; bases unmatched to any gene: 6. Germline loops: CDR1 KGHDR, CDR2 SFDVKD. This CDR3 has 15 amino acids. CDR3 sequence: CATSVGQGTTYEQYF. CDR3 sequence (DNA): TGTGCCACCAGTGTCGGACAGGGGACGACCTACGAGCAGTACTTC.